The rows below give T cell receptor beta chains drawn from one sample of a study of human T cells and chemical hapten exposure. TCRdb redid the calling of the RACE reads with MiXCR, one entry per CDR3 protein. The table has about 80,000 distinct CDR3 sequences, approximately 8% seen once; the top ten hold 1.5% to 1.8%. The input for sequencing was whole blood, taken in connection with sensitization to the hapten diphenylcyclopropenone (DPC). The receptors come from a woman in her twenties or thirties with alopecia areata. Some clones in this sample may be carry-over from other donors' samples. CDR3s include the opening cysteine and the closing phenylalanine or tryptophan. D genes are given only for firm matches. Clone size, where shown, is once, few, many, or a class for clones that have expanded.

j_call clone_size v_call d_call cdr3_nt cdr3_aa
TRBJ1-6 few TRBV20-1 NA TGCAGTGCTAGCGGGGTTCCGCGAATTGGGCCCCTCCACTTT CSASGVPRIGPLHF
TRBJ2-7 many TRBV27 NA TGTGCCAGCGGACAACCCATGACCCCAAACGAGCAGTACTTC CASGQPMTPNEQYF
TRBJ2-3 many TRBV20-1 NA TGCAGTGCTGCCCGGGACTTGGGGCCAGATACGCAGTATTTT CSAARDLGPDTQYF
TRBJ2-3 many TRBV4-1 TRBD2 TGCGCCAGCAGCCAAGAGTCGACTAGCGGGCGATCTAGCACAGATACGCAGTATTTT CASSQESTSGRSSTDTQYF
TRBJ1-2 NA TRBV25-1 NA TGTGCCAGCAGTGACTTCGACTCCTATGGCTACACCTTC CASSDFDSYGYTF
TRBJ2-7 many TRBV29-1 NA TGCAGCGCGGGACTTCATTCTGGGGAGCAGTACTTC CSAGLHSGEQYF
TRBJ2-7 medium-sized TRBV7-2 NA TGTGCCAGCAGCCCGGACAGATTCTACGAGCAGTACTTC CASSPDRFYEQYF
TRBJ2-7 NA TRBV12-3/TRBV12-4 NA TGTGCCAGCAGTCGGACGGTTTCCTACGAGCAGTACTTC CASSRTVSYEQYF
TRBJ1-2 few TRBV19 NA TGTGCCAGTAGTATAGGATTCGGGGACTGGACATATGGCTACACCTTC CASSIGFGDWTYGYTF
TRBJ2-1 many TRBV29-1 TRBD1 TGCAGCGTTGTACGGCAGGGGGCGAGCTCCTACAATGAGCAGTTCTTC CSVVRQGASSYNEQFF
TRBJ1-1 many TRBV14 TRBD1 TGTGCCAGCAGCCGGGACAGGTTACTGAACACTGAAGCTTTCTTT CASSRDRLLNTEAFF
TRBJ1-1 NA TRBV30 TRBD1 TGTGCCTGGGACAGGGAATTGAACACTGAAGCTTTCTTT CAWDRELNTEAFF
TRBJ2-2 medium-sized TRBV24-1 TRBD2 TGTGCCACCAGTGCTGGGACTATGGAATCCGGGGAGCTGTTTTTT CATSAGTMESGELFF
TRBJ2-1 NA TRBV5-1 NA TGCGCCAGCAGCTTGGCGTCCACAGAGGTGGGGATCTTC CASSLASTEVGIF
TRBJ2-5 many TRBV29-1 NA TGCAGCGTTGCCCGTGAAACAGAGACCCAGTACTTC CSVARETETQYF
TRBJ1-2 many TRBV6-1 NA TGTGCCAGCAGTGAAGCGGCGCAGGTGGATGGCTACGCCTTC CASSEAAQVDGYAF
TRBJ2-6 many TRBV12-3/TRBV12-4 NA TGTGCCAGCAGTCAACTATCAGGCTCTGGGGCCAACGTCCTGACTTTC CASSQLSGSGANVLTF
TRBJ1-1 many TRBV27 NA TGTGCCAGCCAACGGGGACTATCTGAAGCTTTCTTT CASQRGLSEAFF
TRBJ2-3 many TRBV20-1 NA TGCAGTGCTCCAAGCCGGGGTAGCACAGATACGCAGTATTTT CSAPSRGSTDTQYF
TRBJ2-5 many TRBV7-8 NA TGTGCCAGCAGCGCGCAAGAGACCCAGTACTTC CASSAQETQYF
TRBJ2-1 NA TRBV29-1 NA TGCAGCGTTGGTAAGAGTGAGCAGTTCTTC CSVGKSEQFF
TRBJ1-5 NA TRBV18 NA TGTGCCAGCTCACCATACAGGGATAATCAGCCCCAGCATTTT CASSPYRDNQPQHF
TRBJ1-6 NA TRBV24-1 NA TGTGCCACCAGTGGGACTACAGGGATTGTTCCCCGTTGGGTTTCACCCCTCCACTTT CATSGTTGIVPRWVSPLHF
TRBJ1-6 NA TRBV7-8 NA TGTGCCAGCAGCTTAGGACCTATTTCACCCCTCCACTTT CASSLGPISPLHF
TRBJ1-6 many TRBV20-1 TRBD1 TGCAGTGCTCCATCGACGGACAGGTCTAATTCACCCCTCCACTTT CSAPSTDRSNSPLHF
TRBJ1-1 many TRBV14 NA TGTGCCAGCAGCCCCGCGCCGGGACATATAAAGAACACTGAAGCTTTCTTT CASSPAPGHIKNTEAFF
TRBJ2-3 few TRBV29-1 TRBD2 TGCAGCGTTGAGGGTGGCGGGGGGGAGGATACGCAGTATTTT CSVEGGGGEDTQYF
TRBJ2-2 NA TRBV19 NA TGTGCCAGTAGTATACGGGGACTGGGTGTTCTATCGAACACCGGGGAGCTGTTTTTT CASSIRGLGVLSNTGELFF
TRBJ2-3 many TRBV10-3 TRBD1 TGTGCCATCAGTCTTCGGACAGGGAGTGCAGATACGCAGTATTTT CAISLRTGSADTQYF
TRBJ2-6 NA TRBV5-1 NA TGCGCCAGCAGCCCGGAGGGGGGTACCAACTCTGGGGCCAACGTCCTGACTTTC CASSPEGGTNSGANVLTF
TRBJ1-5 many TRBV2 NA TGTGCCAGCAGTGAAGGGGGTGGCAATCAGCCCCAGCATTTT CASSEGGGNQPQHF
TRBJ2-3 NA TRBV2 NA TGTGCCATCGCCGAGAGGGGCCCAGATACGCAGTATTTT CAIAERGPDTQYF
TRBJ2-3 many TRBV15 TRBD2 TGTGCCACCAGCAGAGGTCACGGGGGGGCACGTGGCCCAGATACGCAGTATTTT CATSRGHGGARGPDTQYF
TRBJ1-2 few TRBV9 TRBD1 TGTGCCAGCAGCGTAGATACAGGGGGCGTCTATTATGGCTACACCTTC CASSVDTGGVYYGYTF
TRBJ2-3 NA TRBV20-1 NA TGCAGTGCTGGGCTACGAGACACAGATACGCGGTATTTT CSAGLRDTDTRYF
TRBJ2-5 many TRBV10-3 TRBD1 TGTGCCATCCGGGACAGGGGCCAAGAGACCCAGTACTTC CAIRDRGQETQYF
TRBJ1-4 many TRBV5-1 NA TGCGCCAGCAGCTTGGGAGGGTCTACTAATGAAAAACTGTTTTTT CASSLGGSTNEKLFF
TRBJ1-2 NA TRBV6-2/TRBV6-3 NA TGTGCCAGCAGTTTCCAGGGCCACTATGGCTACACCTTC CASSFQGHYGYTF
TRBJ1-6 few TRBV6-1 TRBD1 TGTGCCAGCCAGGACAGGGGGCCGTCACCCCTCCACTTT CASQDRGPSPLHF
TRBJ1-6 many TRBV30 NA TGTGCCTGGAGTCGTGGAGGGGATTCACCCCTCCACTTT CAWSRGGDSPLHF
TRBJ2-1 many TRBV18 NA TGTGCCAGCTCACCACCTGAATCCCTTCTAGGGGGCAATGAGCAGTTCTTC CASSPPESLLGGNEQFF
TRBJ1-5 NA TRBV19 NA TGTGCCAGTAGTATTAATTCGGGAGTAGGCAATCAGCCCCAGAATTTT CASSINSGVGNQPQNF
TRBJ1-3 NA TRBV7-6 NA TGTGCCAGCAGCCCCCAGGGCGCGGGCGTTGGAAACACCATATATTTT CASSPQGAGVGNTIYF
TRBJ1-3 NA TRBV20-1 TRBD1 TGCAGTGCTTCCACAGGGGGCGGTCGAAACACCATATATTTT CSASTGGGRNTIYF
TRBJ2-7 few TRBV7-2 NA TGTGCCAGCAGCTTTCGGTCTGGGGCACGATCCGAGCAGTACTTC CASSFRSGARSEQYF
TRBJ1-2 many TRBV3-1 NA TGTGCCAGCAGCCAAGCCAGTTACTATGGCTACACCTTC CASSQASYYGYTF
TRBJ1-1 NA TRBV6-6 TRBD1 TGTGCCAGCAGACCAGGGACAGGGATGAACACTGAAGCTTTCTTT CASRPGTGMNTEAFF
TRBJ1-1 NA TRBV5-6 NA TGTGCCAGCAGCCGCCCTAACGGGGGCAGGACTGAAGCTTTCTTT CASSRPNGGRTEAFF
TRBJ1-1 many TRBV6-5 NA TGTGCCAGCAGTTCATCCCTTACAGACATGAACACTGAAGCTTTCTTT CASSSSLTDMNTEAFF
TRBJ2-5 few TRBV6-1 TRBD2 TGTGCCAGCTCTGAACCGGGACTAGCGGGGAGAGAGACCCAGTACTTC CASSEPGLAGRETQYF
TRBJ2-3 many TRBV29-1 NA TGCAGCGTTGATTCCGGACCTAGCACAGATACGCAGTATTTT CSVDSGPSTDTQYF
TRBJ1-4 NA TRBV7-8 NA TGTGCCAGCAGTTCCCGATTCTCTTCGAATGAAAAACTGTTTTTT CASSSRFSSNEKLFF
TRBJ1-2 many TRBV5-1 NA TGCGCCAGCAGCTTGGGCCAGGGGCCCGGCTATGGCTACACCTTC CASSLGQGPGYGYTF